Shown below are 26 T cell receptor beta chains from a single sample sequenced in a study of siplizumab effects on memory and regulatory T cells. The table came from immunoSEQ multiplex PCR; TCRdb's copy has only in-frame clones and leaves some out. The sample consists of approximately 100,000 clones, 90% to 95% of them appearing once. The sequencing sample was made of non-Treg CD4+ T cells sorted from blood. Source of these receptors: a human donor in good health.

The rearrangement uses TRBV5-1 and TRBJ2-1; the D gene is possibly TRBD1 (6 bases). Trimming removed 0 bases at V and 6 bases at J, with 19 bases between. The CDR3 is made up of 17 amino acids. Germline V gene data show CDR1 as SGHRS and CDR2 as YFSETQ. In DNA form, the CDR3 reads TGCGCCAGCAGCTTGGCCATGACCAGGGGCCTGGGCAATGAGCAGTTCTTC. This codes for CASSLAMTRGLGNEQFF.

The chain employs TRBV9 and TRBJ2-1; D unclear. V lost 0 bases and J 13 bases, leaving 17 bases between the germline ends. The CDR3 covers 14 residues. Germline V gene data show CDR1 as SGDLS and CDR2 as YYNGEE. CDR3 DNA: TGTGCCAGCAGCGTAGGGAAACCTAACCTTGCCCAGTTCTTC. It codes for CASSVGKPNLAQFF. Full variable domain (missing parts from reference TRBV9 and TRBJ2-1): DSGVTQTPKHLITATGQRVTLRCSPRSGDLSVYWYQQSLDQGLQFLIQYYNGEERAKGNILERFSAQQFPDLHSELNLSSLELGDSALYFCASSVGKPNLAQFFGPGTRLTVL.

The V and J genes are TRBV5-1 and TRBJ2-7; D possibly corresponds to TRBD1 (6 bases). Germline V gives CDR1 SGHRS, CDR2 YFSETQ. The V end lost 2 bases, the J end lost 3 bases, and 21 bases lay between the germline ends. The CDR3 runs 17 residues. CDR3 amino acids: CASSFGQPFGPHYEQYF. CDR3 sequence (DNA): TGCGCCAGCAGCTTCGGACAGCCCTTTGGCCCCCACTACGAGCAGTACTTC.

The V call is TRBV6-6, the J call TRBJ1-5, with a tentative D call TRBD1 (5 bases). The CDR3 consists of 14 residues. V lost 2 bases and J lost 4, with 9 bases in between. CDR1 MNHNY and CDR2 SVGAGI come from the germline V gene (reference sequence). The CDR3 nucleotides are TGTGCCAGCAGTTACCGGGGGTCGAATCAGCCCCAGCATTTT. It translates to CASSYRGSNQPQHF.

The chain links TRBV7-2 to TRBJ2-5, with 9 bases that match TRBD1. CDR1 is SGHTA and CDR2 is FQGNSA in the germline V gene. The ends lost 5 bases at V and 3 bases at J; junction bases unmatched: 10. The CDR3 is 16 residues long. The CDR3 protein is CASSLLSGTGKETQYF. In DNA, the CDR3 is TGTGCCAGCAGCCTCCTCTCCGGGACAGGGAAAGAGACCCAGTACTTC.

The CDR3 loop reads CASSLQPSGGQETQYF. The DNA of the CDR3 is TGCGCCAGCAGCTTGCAACCTAGCGGGGGCCAAGAGACCCAGTACTTC. The chain recombines TRBV5-1 with TRBJ2-5; 10 bases are a match to TRBD2. Germline CDR1 reads SGHRS; CDR2 reads YFSETQ. The ends lost 1 base at V and 1 base at J; junction bases unmatched: 4. This CDR3 has 16 amino acids.

This chain connects TRBV7-9 to TRBJ2-2, with D perhaps matching TRBD1 or TRBD2 (5 bases each). The CDR3 is 16 residues long. Germline V gene data show CDR1 as SEHNR and CDR2 as FQNEAQ (reference sequence). Trimming took 2 bases from V and 4 from J, leaving 14 bases between them. CDR3 in amino acids: CASSLSGPRGTGELFF. The CDR3 region has the DNA TGTGCCAGCAGCTTATCAGGGCCCCGGGGCACCGGGGAGCTGTTTTTT.

This chain links TRBV9 with TRBJ2-2; perhaps TRBD1 as D (6 bases). Germline V gene data show CDR1 as SGDLS and CDR2 as YYNGEE. CDR3 length equals 14 residues. Trimming stripped 0 bases from V and 5 bases from J, with 8 bases between. For the CDR3, the DNA is TGTGCCAGCAGCGTAGTAGGGGGAACCGGGGAGCTGTTTTTT. Its translation: CASSVVGGTGELFF.

The chain employs TRBV4-3 and TRBJ1-5; TRBD1 matches 11 bases. The CDR3 is 16 residues long. CDR1 and CDR2 from the germline V gene are LGHNA and YSLEER. V lost 0 bases and J lost 10; bases outside the gene matches: 8. The CDR3 spells CASSQELGQGGVPQHF. The CDR3 region has the DNA TGCGCCAGCAGCCAAGAGCTGGGACAGGGGGGTGTCCCCCAGCATTTT.

The chain links TRBV2 to TRBJ1-4; D is possibly TRBD1 (5 bases). Germline values: CDR1 SNHLY, CDR2 FYNNEI. The V and J ends lost 4 bases and 11 bases respectively, with 17 bases between them. CDR3 length: 14 residues. CDR3 amino acids: CASSGGTGGSKLFF. The CDR3 DNA sequence: TGTGCCAGCAGTGGTGGGACGGGGGGTTCTAAACTGTTTTTT.

The sample holds one count of this clone. The chain couples TRBV5-1 to TRBJ2-5; D uncertain. The germline gives CDR1 SGHRS, CDR2 YFSETQ. The CDR3 sequence is 14 residues long. V dropped 5 bases and J dropped 2 bases, with 13 bases sitting between them. Here the CDR3 reads CASRKSGGQETQYF. The CDR3 DNA reads TGCGCCAGCAGGAAGTCTGGCGGACAAGAGACCCAGTACTTC.

This chain joins TRBV19 and TRBJ2-3, with D unresolved. V dropped 4 bases and J dropped 11 bases, with 16 bases sitting between them. This CDR3 contains 13 residues. The germline V gene has CDR1 LNHDA and CDR2 SQIVND (reference sequence). For the CDR3, the DNA is TGTGCCAGTAGTAAGATGACCGACCGAGGGCAGTATTTT. Encoded protein: CASSKMTDRGQYF.

This clone is a singleton in its sample. The rearrangement uses TRBV28 and TRBJ1-5; 8 positions agree with TRBD1. Germline CDR1 and CDR2: MDHEN and SYDVKM. This CDR3 region has 15 residues. V gave up 2 bases and J gave up 5 bases; unmatched junction bases: 5. CDR3 region: CASSLRDRPYQPQHF. The CDR3 DNA reads TGTGCCAGCAGTTTAAGGGACAGGCCATATCAGCCCCAGCATTTT.

This clone has a single count. The CDR3 sequence: CASRPLSSGAEAFF. The CDR3 DNA follows: TGTGCCAGCAGACCTTTAAGTTCAGGCGCTGAAGCTTTCTTT. The chain joins TRBV7-9 to TRBJ1-1; D call uncertain. Germline V gives CDR1 SEHNR, CDR2 FQNEAQ (reference sequence). This CDR3 region has 14 residues. V was trimmed by 6 bases and J by 6 bases, leaving 17 bases between them.

V gene TRBV12-5 combines with J gene TRBJ1-1; perhaps TRBD1 as D (6 bases). Germline-derived CDR1 and CDR2 are LGHNT and FRNRAP. The CDR3 contains 15 residues. V lost 1 base and J 4 bases, leaving 13 bases between the germline ends. CDR3 sequence (DNA): TGTGCTAGTGGTTTGGCAACCGGGGGCCGCACTGAAGCTTTCTTT. It yields the protein CASGLATGGRTEAFF. Together with reference TRBV12-5 and TRBJ1-1, the CDR3 gives the full variable domain: DARVTQTPRHKVTEMGQEVTMRCQPILGHNTVFWYRQTMMQGLELLAYFRNRAPLDDSGMPKDRFSAEMPDATLATLKIQPSEPRDSAVYFCASGLATGGRTEAFFGQGTRLTVV.

The V gene is TRBV18, the J gene TRBJ1-3; no definite D call. Germline loops: CDR1 KGHSH, CDR2 LQKENI. V was cut by 3 bases and J by 0 bases, with 9 bases left in between. The CDR3 has 15 residues. The CDR3 DNA follows: TGTGCCAGCTCACCCACTGTCATCTCTGGAAACACCATATATTTT. Translation gives CASSPTVISGNTIYF. Full variable domain (outside the CDR3, taken from reference TRBV18 and TRBJ1-3): NAGVMQNPRHLVRRRGQEARLRCSPMKGHSHVYWYRQLPEEGLKFMVYLQKENIIDESGMPKERFSAEFPKEGPSILRIQQVVRGDSAAYFCASSPTVISGNTIYFGEGSWLTVV.

This clone occurred once. The rearrangement joins TRBV7-3 to TRBJ2-2; possibly TRBD1 or TRBD2 for D (6 bases each). Trimming cost V 6 bases and J 4 bases, with 15 bases left between them. The CDR3 is made up of 15 amino acids. CDR1 is SGHTA and CDR2 is FQGTGA in the germline V gene. The CDR3 sequence is CASSRSGAGTGELFF. In DNA, the CDR3 is TGTGCCAGCAGTAGGTCGGGGGCTGGCACCGGGGAGCTGTTTTTT.

The chain uses TRBV5-1 and TRBJ1-2; no reliable D call. Trimming shortened V by 0 bases and J by 6 bases, and 12 bases separated the two germline ends. Germline V gives CDR1 SGHRS, CDR2 YFSETQ. The CDR3 length is 14 residues. The chain's CDR3 is CASSLAVAADGYTF. Written as DNA, the CDR3 is TGCGCCAGCAGCTTGGCCGTCGCAGCGGATGGCTACACCTTC. The full variable domain, with the rest looked up from reference TRBV5-1 and TRBJ1-2, is KAGVTQTPRYLIKTRGQQVTLSCSPISGHRSVSWYQQTPGQGLQFLFEYFSETQRNKGNFPGRFSGRQFSNSRSEMNVSTLELGDSALYLCASSLAVAADGYTFGSGTRLTVV.

The V gene is TRBV6-6, the J gene TRBJ2-7; 8 bases are shared with TRBD2. Germline V gene lookup returns CDR1 MNHNY and CDR2 SVGAGI (reference sequence). The trim removed 5 bases at V and 5 bases at J, leaving 11 bases unmatched. CDR3 length equals 15 residues. The CDR3 region is CASSRGGSGGDEQYF. The CDR3 DNA reads as TGTGCCAGCAGTCGGGGGGGGAGCGGGGGTGACGAGCAGTACTTC.

This rearrangement joins TRBV28 to TRBJ1-2; no clear D. V shed 2 bases and J shed 2 bases, with 9 bases lying between them. This CDR3 is 14 amino acids long. Germline CDR1 and CDR2: MDHEN and SYDVKM. The CDR3 loop is CASSLTTYNYGYTF. DNA for the CDR3: TGTGCCAGCAGTTTAACAACGTACAACTATGGCTACACCTTC.

The chain combines TRBV7-6 with TRBJ2-7, with TRBD1 matching 7 bases. Germline V CDR1 and CDR2: SGHVS, FNYEAQ. The CDR3 has 13 residues. V shed 5 bases, J shed 3 bases, and the junction held 4 bases outside the gene matches. As DNA, the CDR3 is TGTGCCAGCAGCGTCGACAGGGACTACGAGCAGTACTTC. Amino acids: CASSVDRDYEQYF.

DNA for the CDR3: TGTGCCAGCAGCCAAGACATTGCAGGATATCAGCCCCAGCATTTT. Protein: CASSQDIAGYQPQHF. J is TRBJ1-5 and V is TRBV4-2; no reliable D call. CDR3 length equals 15 residues. Germline V gives CDR1 LGHNA, CDR2 YNFKEQ. V was trimmed by 0 bases and J by 5 bases, leaving 11 bases between them.

The V gene is TRBV30, the J gene TRBJ2-7; 10 bases line up with TRBD2. V lost 3 bases and J lost 3; bases outside the gene matches: 11. Germline lookup yields CDR1 GTSNPN and CDR2 SVGIG (reference sequence). This CDR3 comprises 16 residues. CDR3 sequence (DNA): TGTGCCTGGAGAGCCCCCAGCGGGGGGGCCTTCTACGAGCAGTACTTC. Translating gives CAWRAPSGGAFYEQYF.

As for this clone: The junction does not match germline at one end; this may be a read error. The chain carries TRBV19 and TRBJ1-6; no clear D. Germline CDR1 LNHDA, CDR2 SQIVND (reference sequence). The CDR3 is made up of 12 amino acids. CDR3 nucleotide sequence: TGTGCCAGTAGTATCTATGATTCACCCCTCCACTTT. Amino acids: CASSIYDSPLHF. The variable domain in full, completed from reference TRBV19 and TRBJ1-6, reads DGGITQSPKYLFRKEGQNVTLSCEQNLNHDAMYWYRQDPGQGLRLIYYSQIVNDFQKGDIAEGYSVSREKKESFPLTVTSAQKNPTAFYLCASSIYDSPLHFGNGTRLTVT.

The V gene is TRBV5-5, the J gene TRBJ1-6; the D is unclear. The germline V gene has CDR1 SGHKS and CDR2 YYEKEE (reference sequence). The CDR3 consists of 14 residues. The V end was cut by 5 bases, the J end by 7 bases, with 13 bases between. The CDR3 reads CASRGELWNSPLHF. The CDR3 DNA reads as TGTGCCAGCAGGGGTGAACTATGGAATTCACCCCTCCACTTT.

V gene TRBV2 combines with J gene TRBJ2-3; D might be TRBD1 (5 bases). V lost 6 bases to trimming and J lost 7 bases, with 11 bases between them. Germline CDR1 SNHLY, CDR2 FYNNEI. The CDR3 consists of 12 residues. CDR3 loop: CASSDDSYTQYF. The CDR3 coding sequence is TGTGCCAGCAGCGATGACAGCTATACGCAGTATTTT.